The 21 T cell receptor beta chains presented below share a single source sample, sequenced in a study of T cells in Graves' hyperthyroidism and ophthalmopathy (dated by TCRdb to between 2018 and 2021). Preparation of the library involved multiplex PCR. The sequencer was an Illumina HiSeq 2000. The TCR beta CDR3 regions were amplified from RNA transcripts. For the first round of RT-PCR on the TCR CDR3, the HTBI primer set was used together with the Qiagen OneStep RT-PCR kit. TCRdb cleaned the public reads at Q25 with fastp, built clones with MiXCR and kept in-frame beta chains. Each record represents a unique CDR3 protein, reported with the most common genes and DNA among its rows. The sample yields about 300,000 distinct CDR3 sequences; more than 10% were counted once. The ten largest account for roughly 8% of the sample. The sequenced sample consisted of blood. All receptors derive from a young woman with Graves' hyperthyroidism that later progressed to Graves' ophthalmopathy.

This chain joins TRBV27 and TRBJ2-2; 10 positions agree with TRBD2. The CDR3 is 16 residues long. Per the germline V gene, CDR1 is MNHEY and CDR2 is SMNVEV (reference sequence). After removal of 5 bases from V and 5 bases from J, the junction contained 8 bases not matched to a gene. The CDR3 reads CASSTPAGGPTGELFF. The CDR3 nucleotides read TGTGCCAGCAGTACGCCAGCGGGGGGGCCAACCGGGGAGCTGTTTTTT.

This clonotype was observed a handful of times. The chain uses TRBV18 and TRBJ2-2; a possible D gene is TRBD1 (6 bases). Germline CDR1 and CDR2: KGHSH and LQKENI. V lost 1 base to trimming and J lost 3 bases, with 9 bases between them. This CDR3 spans 15 amino acids. The CDR3 region is CASSPRQGYTGELFF. CDR3 coding DNA: TGTGCCAGCTCACCACGGCAGGGGTACACCGGGGAGCTGTTTTTT.

This clonotype was seen ten or more times. This chain connects TRBV3-1 to TRBJ1-2; 8 nucleotides align to TRBD1. Trimming took 3 bases from V and 2 from J; bases not matched to a gene: 5. The CDR3 is made up of 15 amino acids. Germline V CDR1 and CDR2: LGHDT, YNNKEL (reference sequence). The CDR3 bases are TGTGCCAGCAGCCAGGCAGGGGGCTTGAACTATGGCTACACCTTC. It translates to CASSQAGGLNYGYTF.

This clonotype was counted many times. The chain has TRBV12-3 or TRBV12-4 and TRBJ1-2; TRBD1 aligns across 10 bases. Losses at the gene ends were 6 bases for V and 4 bases for J; bases not matched to a gene: 11. The CDR3 totals 16 residues. DNA of the CDR3: TGTGCCAGCAGAGCCGCCGCGGGACAGGGGTTCTATGGCTACACCTTC. Its protein product is CASRAAAGQGFYGYTF.

This clonotype was found many times. The rearrangement links TRBV19 to TRBJ1-1, with 7 bases fitting TRBD1. Trimming took 9 bases from V and 4 from J; bases not matched to a gene: 14. The CDR3 consists of 15 residues. CDR1 is LNHDA and CDR2 is SQIVND in the germline V gene (reference sequence). The DNA of the CDR3 is TGTGCCAGCCTTACGAGAGAGGGGGCCTCCACTGAAGCTTTCTTT. Protein: CASLTREGASTEAFF. Full variable domain (rest looked up from reference TRBV19 and TRBJ1-1): DGGITQSPKYLFRKEGQNVTLSCEQNLNHDAMYWYRQDPGQGLRLIYYSQIVNDFQKGDIAEGYSVSREKKESFPLTVTSAQKNPTAFYLCASLTREGASTEAFFGQGTRLTVV.

The chain recombines TRBV20-1 with TRBJ2-2; D possibly uses TRBD1 or TRBD2 (6 bases each). Germline V gene data show CDR1 as DFQATT and CDR2 as SNEGSKA (reference sequence). Trimming stripped 6 bases from V and 0 bases from J, with 11 bases between. CDR3 size: 14 residues. The CDR3 bases are TGCAGTGCCCCACGGGGGCCGAACACCGGGGAGCTGTTTTTT. The encoded protein is CSAPRGPNTGELFF.

This clonotype was observed at least ten times. The genes are TRBV6-1 and TRBJ2-1; 7 bases align to TRBD2. CDR1 is MNHNS and CDR2 is SASEGT in the germline V gene. The length of the CDR3 is 13 residues. V lost 7 bases, J lost 8 bases, and 8 bases stayed unmatched. The CDR3 sequence is CASNWGRGYEQFF. CDR3 nucleotide sequence: TGTGCCAGCAATTGGGGGAGGGGCTATGAGCAGTTCTTC.

J is TRBJ1-1 and V is TRBV5-6; D is ambiguous. CDR1 SGHDT and CDR2 YYEEEE come from the germline V gene. This CDR3 has 13 amino acids. Trimming left V 4 bases short and J 1 base short, with 8 bases between. The DNA of the CDR3 is TGTGCCAGCAGCCAGGAGTGGAACACTGAAGCTTTCTTT. As protein: CASSQEWNTEAFF.

This clonotype showed up many times. This chain connects TRBV7-8 to TRBJ1-2; unclear D gene. This CDR3 has 14 residues. Trimming stripped 1 base from V and 0 bases from J, with 6 bases between. Germline CDR1 reads SGHVS; CDR2 reads FQNEAQ. The CDR3 nucleotides read TGTGCCAGCAGCTTAGATCTAGCTAACTATGGCTACACCTTC. It codes for CASSLDLANYGYTF.

This clonotype occurred many times. The rearrangement joins TRBV7-2 to TRBJ2-5; no definite D call. Germline CDR1 SGHTA, CDR2 FQGNSA. Trimming pared 4 bases from V and 2 bases from J, leaving 11 bases between. The CDR3 covers 14 residues. CDR3 amino acids: CASSSRFGQETQYF. Here the CDR3 DNA reads TGTGCCAGCAGCTCCCGTTTTGGGCAAGAGACCCAGTACTTC. Full variable domain (missing parts from reference TRBV7-2 and TRBJ2-5): GAGVSQSPSNKVTEKGKDVELRCDPISGHTALYWYRQSLGQGLEFLIYFQGNSAPDKSGLPSDRFSAERTGGSVSTLTIQRTQQEDSAVYLCASSSRFGQETQYFGPGTRLLVL.

This clonotype was seen ten or more times. The chain couples TRBV6-2 or TRBV6-3 to TRBJ2-6; 8 bases are a match to TRBD2. Germline CDR1 is MNHEY and CDR2 is SVGEGT. The CDR3 runs to 17 residues. Trimming took 2 bases from V and 0 from J; bases not matched to a gene: 3. CDR3 nucleotide sequence: TGTGCCAGCAGTTACCGGGGGGGGAGCTCTGGGGCCAACGTCCTGACTTTC. Amino acid sequence: CASSYRGGSSGANVLTF.

This clonotype came up a few times. V and J are TRBV29-1 and TRBJ1-2; 7 bases agree with TRBD1. J lost 4 bases, V lost 4 bases, and 6 bases had no gene match. Germline CDR1 and CDR2: SQVTM and ANQGSEA. This CDR3 has 13 residues. The CDR3 region has the DNA TGCAGCGTTGGGGAGGGGGCCGCCTATGGCTACACCTTC. Its translation is CSVGEGAAYGYTF. Filled out from reference TRBV29-1 and TRBJ1-2, the complete variable domain reads SAVISQKPSRDICQRGTSLTIQCQVDSQVTMMFWYRQQPGQSLTLIATANQGSEATYESGFVIDKFPISRPNLTFSTLTVSNMSPEDSSIYLCSVGEGAAYGYTFGSGTRLTVV.

At least ten counts were recorded for this clonotype. The chain recombines TRBV7-2 with TRBJ2-7, with unresolved D. The CDR3 runs 14 residues. V dropped 4 bases and J dropped 4 bases, with 14 bases sitting between them. Germline values: CDR1 SGHTA, CDR2 FQGNSA. The CDR3 DNA reads as TGTGCCAGCAGCTCCTACCCTAAAGTGTACGAGCAGTACTTC. Translating it yields CASSSYPKVYEQYF. Supplemented by reference TRBV7-2 and TRBJ2-7, the full variable domain reads GAGVSQSPSNKVTEKGKDVELRCDPISGHTALYWYRQSLGQGLEFLIYFQGNSAPDKSGLPSDRFSAERTGGSVSTLTIQRTQQEDSAVYLCASSSYPKVYEQYFGPGTRLTVT.

There are many counts of this clonotype. The chain joins TRBV7-2 to TRBJ2-1; no clear D gene. With 3 bases removed from V and 9 bases from J, the gap between germline ends came to 15 bases. This CDR3 spans 14 amino acids. The germline V gene encodes CDR1 SGHTA and CDR2 FQGNSA. CDR3 in DNA: TGTGCCAGCAGCTTTGGTAGTAGGGTTAGTGAGCAGTTCTTC. This encodes CASSFGSRVSEQFF.

This clonotype has ten or more counts. The chain links TRBV7-3 to TRBJ2-3; 8 bases match TRBD2. Germline assignment: CDR1 SGHTA and CDR2 FQGTGA. The CDR3 length is 14 residues. J was trimmed by 4 bases and V by 4 bases; bases with no gene match: 4. The CDR3 DNA reads TGTGCCAGCAGCTCGTGGACTAGCCCAGATACGCAGTATTTT. Its protein is CASSSWTSPDTQYF.

This sequence joins TRBV28 and TRBJ1-6; 8 bases are a match to TRBD1. The length of the CDR3 is 14 residues. In germline, CDR1 is MDHEN, CDR2 SYDVKM. The junction had 6 bases not matched to a gene; V was cut back by 4 bases and J by 10 bases. The chain's CDR3 is CASSSDRGTSPLHF. The DNA of the CDR3 is TGTGCCAGCAGTTCCGACAGGGGAACCTCACCCCTCCACTTT.

V and J are TRBV4-1 and TRBJ2-1, with D possibly being TRBD1 or TRBD2 (6 bases each). This CDR3 is 14 amino acids long. Per the germline V gene, CDR1 is MGHRA and CDR2 is YSYEKL. The V end was cut by 4 bases, the J end by 5 bases, with 12 bases between. CDR3 nucleotide sequence: TGCGCCAGCAGCCGACGGGGGCATGACAATGAGCAGTTCTTC. Residues: CASSRRGHDNEQFF.

This clonotype was counted at least ten times. The chain carries TRBV20-1 and TRBJ2-1; possible D gene TRBD2, 6 bases. The V and J ends lost 4 bases and 7 bases respectively, with 17 bases between them. Germline V lookup: CDR1 DFQATT, CDR2 SNEGSKA (reference sequence). There are 14 residues in the CDR3. The DNA for the CDR3 is TGCAGTGCTACCGGAGGGCCAATCTCTAATGAGCAGTTCTTC. As protein: CSATGGPISNEQFF.

This clonotype was found many times. The rearrangement uses TRBV27 and TRBJ2-1; 7 bases are a match to TRBD2. The germline V gene encodes CDR1 MNHEY and CDR2 SMNVEV (reference sequence). The CDR3 has 16 residues. Trimming cost V 5 bases and J 1 base; bases outside gene matches: 8. The chain's CDR3 is CASSPQLASSYNEQFF. The CDR3, as DNA: TGTGCCAGCAGTCCCCAACTAGCGTCGTCCTACAATGAGCAGTTCTTC.

This clonotype was seen ten or more times. This chain joins TRBV2 and TRBJ2-1, with D tentatively TRBD1 (6 bases). The V end lost 6 bases, the J end lost 7 bases, and 13 bases lay between the germline ends. The CDR3 length is 13 residues. Germline V gene sequence: CDR1 SNHLY, CDR2 FYNNEI. CDR3 nucleotides: TGTGCCAGCAGGGACAGCAGCTTAAATGAGCAGTTCTTC. Translation: CASRDSSLNEQFF.

At least ten counts were recorded for this clonotype. J is TRBJ2-1 and V is TRBV6-2 or TRBV6-3, with 7 bases lining up with TRBD2. This CDR3 has 17 residues. V shed 5 bases and J 5 bases; nucleotides not matched to a gene: 15. Germline lookup yields CDR1 MNHEY and CDR2 SVGEGT. The chain's CDR3 is CASSLLERAGSHNEQFF. DNA of the CDR3: TGTGCCAGCAGTCTCCTAGAGCGAGCGGGATCCCACAATGAGCAGTTCTTC.